These T cell receptor beta chains were read from a single sample in a study of shared T cell receptors in the human thymus. Profiling relied on immunoSEQ multiplex PCR, and the TCRdb table lists in-frame clones only, not all of them. Here the sample spans some 700,000 clones, approximately 83% being singletons. This same sample was also taken into another study, of human thymus T cells.

The sample comprised thymocytes. Receptors were obtained from a girl less than two years old with a congenital heart defect. Each CDR3 is given with its conserved first and last residue. Some rows mark clone size as missing; the rest say once, few, many or name a class of expanded clone.

16	TRBV2	-	TRBJ2-7	CASNYPGTGNSYEQYF
17	TRBV5-6	-	TRBJ1-6	CASSAGFRGQVYSPLHF
16	TRBV27	few	TRBJ2-5	CASSPSSGDRRETQYF
22	TRBV14	few	TRBJ2-6	CASSPSRKQGAFASSGANVLTF
17	TRBV5-4	-	TRBJ2-3	CASSNAHPRGGRDTQYF
15	TRBV7-2	-	TRBJ2-7	CASSSDSSTAYEQYF
14	TRBV28	-	TRBJ2-5	CASSLSTGDETQYF
14	TRBV29-1	-	TRBJ2-3	CSDVLAGGTDTQYF
13	TRBV2	-	TRBJ2-1	CASSPIQGEEQFF
14	TRBV7-6	-	TRBJ1-1	CASVKTQGTNEAFF
15	TRBV7-2	once	TRBJ2-7	CASSLGLRGNYEQYF
14	TRBV5-1	few	TRBJ1-1	CASRDFGLNTEAFF
15	TRBV7-2	-	TRBJ2-5	CASSSREGSLETQYF
12	TRBV15	-	TRBJ1-6	CATAAQNSPLHF
14	TRBV10-3	-	TRBJ2-5	CAISAGEYQETQYF
11	TRBV20-1	-	TRBJ1-1	CSALGEDEAFF
17	TRBV5-1	few	TRBJ2-5	CASSPDPDKANQETQYF